This T cell receptor beta chain was observed in a study of identical twins. TCRdb reprocessed the 5' RACE reads via MiXCR and lists one record per CDR3 protein. The top ten clones hold approximately 0.25% of a sample with about 1.7 million distinct CDR3 sequences, 25% to 35% of them seen once. The germline V gene has CDR1 PRHDT and CDR2 FYEKMQ (reference sequence). Trimming removed 5 bases from V and 1 base from J, with 10 bases in between. The CDR3 is 14 residues long. This clonotype was seen repeatedly, ten times or more. The sample consisted of cord blood. The rearrangement uses TRBV13 and TRBJ2-3; D possibly corresponds to TRBD2 (6 bases). The source is a newborn girl in good health. The CDR3 loop reads CASSPGLRTDTQYF. For the CDR3, the DNA is TGTGCCAGCAGCCCGGGACTTCGCACAGATACGCAGTATTTT.